This TCR beta chain was captured by sequencing in a study of T cell changes during pregnancy in multiple sclerosis. The germline V gene has CDR1 MNHEY and CDR2 SVGAGI. V shed 1 base, J shed 5 bases, and the junction held 5 bases outside the gene matches. CDR3 length: 14 amino acids. Assay: immunoSEQ multiplex PCR; the TCRdb copy retains only in-frame clones and omits some. The table lists roughly 86,000 clones, 92% of them singletons. The clonotype comes from a female donor with multiple sclerosis, enrolled in a pregnancy study. The V call is TRBV6-5, the J call TRBJ2-7; 7 nucleotides line up with TRBD1. Sample: peripheral blood, taken in the first trimester of pregnancy. The CDR3 loop reads CASSYFPTGNEQYF. DNA for the CDR3: TGTGCCAGCAGTTACTTTCCGACAGGGAACGAGCAGTACTTC.